Included here is one TCR beta chain sequence, with context. The antigen is not known. It was approximately 10 milliliters of peripheral blood that were drawn from each donor. The amount of total RNA extracted per sample was at least 5.5 micrograms. The sample originates from a study of blood T cells in healthy people across ages. Overall study findings and caveats: Estimates drawn from one million T cells were deemed to understate diversity.

It was with a sample-barcoded 5' primer and a J-beta primer mix that a second PCR of about 6 to 12 cycles was run. TCRdb reanalysed the 5' RACE reads using MiXCR and keeps one entry per CDR3 protein. The sample contains around 900,000 distinct CDR3 sequences, 51% of which appear only once. Sequenced: blood. The sequence was obtained from an older woman in good health.

CDR3 bases: TGCAGTGCTAGCGGGTACTCCTACAATGAGCAGTTCTTC. As protein: CSASGYSYNEQFF. This chain connects TRBV20-1 to TRBJ2-1, with D unresolved. The germline V gene has CDR1 DFQATT and CDR2 SNEGSKA (reference sequence). The CDR3 covers 13 residues. V was pared by 3 bases and J by 0 bases, with 6 bases between.